These T cell receptor beta chains were read from a single sample in a study of control samples from healthy donors and cancer patients. Clones were read by immunoSEQ multiplex PCR, and TCRdb kept only the in-frame ones, dropping some. This table has 20,000 to 25,000 clones, approximately 85% appearing once. Sequenced sample: PBMCs. Every receptor here comes from a man in his 60s with head and neck cancer. Both conserved end residues are part of each CDR3. D genes are given only for firm matches. The size field is filled for only some rows; it gives once, few, many or a size class.

>TRBD1|TRBJ1-1|.|TRBV19
TGTGCCAGTAGTATAGCCCGACTACAGGGGGCAGACACTGAAGCTTTCTTT
CASSIARLQGADTEAFF
>.|TRBJ1-4|.|TRBV29-1
TGCAGCGTTGTGGAGGGGAAAGAAAAACTGTTTTTT
CSVVEGKEKLFF
>.|TRBJ2-2|.|TRBV30
TGTGCCTGGAGCTGGAGGGACACCGGGGAGCTGTTTTTT
CAWSWRDTGELFF
>.|TRBJ1-4|.|TRBV11-3
TGTGCCAGCAGCCCTGGACTTTCAACTAATGAAAAACTGTTTTTT
CASSPGLSTNEKLFF
>.|TRBJ2-7|once|TRBV7-3
TGTGCCAGCAGCTTATGGGCAGGCGGGACCGAGCAGTACTTC
CASSLWAGGTEQYF
>.|TRBJ2-2|.|TRBV19
TGTGCCAGTAAAGGCGCGAACACCGGGGAGCTGTTTTTT
CASKGANTGELFF
>.|TRBJ2-3|few|TRBV5-1
TGCGCCAGCAGCTTGGTAGGAGGCACCTCCGCAGATACGCAGTATTTT
CASSLVGGTSADTQYF
>TRBD2|TRBJ2-3|.|TRBV5-1
TGCGCCAGCAGAGATAGCGGGTACCGCACAGATACGCAGTATTTT
CASRDSGYRTDTQYF
>TRBD2|TRBJ2-1|once|TRBV19
TGTGCCAGTAGTTCCACCGGGACTAGTGACAATGAGCAGTTCTTC
CASSSTGTSDNEQFF
>.|TRBJ2-6|.|TRBV19
TGTGCCAGTAGTACCCTTAGGGGATTTGGGGCCAACGTCCTGACTTTC
CASSTLRGFGANVLTF
>TRBD1|TRBJ1-1|once|TRBV29-1
TGCAGCGCACAGGGGCGGGACACTGAAGCTTTCTTT
CSAQGRDTEAFF
>TRBD2|TRBJ2-5|.|TRBV9
TGTGCCAGCAGCGAGGGAGCATCGGGAGGGGGGGGCCAAGAGACCCAGTACTTC
CASSEGASGGGGQETQYF
>.|TRBJ1-5|.|TRBV7-9
TGTGCCAGCAGCTTAGGGGGGGGCAGCAATCAGCCCCAGCATTTT
CASSLGGGSNQPQHF
>TRBD2|TRBJ2-3|.|TRBV9
TGTGCCAGCAGCGTCGGACTAGTAGGTACAGATACGCAGTATTTT
CASSVGLVGTDTQYF
>.|TRBJ1-1|.|TRBV5-1
TGCGCCAGCAGCTCGAATTTCCAGGGGTGGAACACTGAAGCTTTCTTT
CASSSNFQGWNTEAFF
>TRBD1|TRBJ2-7|.|TRBV6-5
TGTGCCAGCAGTTCCGGGACAGGGCGTTACGAGCAGTACTTC
CASSSGTGRYEQYF
>.|TRBJ2-3|.|TRBV7-3
TGTGCCAGCAGCTTAATGAGAGGGGTGGGCACAGATACGCAGTATTTT
CASSLMRGVGTDTQYF
>.|TRBJ1-1|.|TRBV30
TGTGCCTGGAATAAGGGGAACACTGAAGCTTTCTTT
CAWNKGNTEAFF
>TRBD1|TRBJ2-2|.|TRBV9
TGTGCCAGCAGCTCGAGGACAGGGGCCGCCGGGGAGCTGTTTTTT
CASSSRTGAAGELFF
>.|TRBJ2-2|.|TRBV7-3
TGTGCCAGCACTCCGGGACCAGCGAGCACCGGGGAGCTGTTTTTT
CASTPGPASTGELFF
>.|TRBJ1-1|.|TRBV30
TGTGCCTGGAGTTCAGGAACTACCGGGATGAACACTGAAGCTTTCTTT
CAWSSGTTGMNTEAFF
>.|TRBJ1-3|.|TRBV7-8
TGTGCCAGCAGCTTAGCCTGGGCAGGAAACACCATATATTTT
CASSLAWAGNTIYF
>TRBD1|TRBJ1-2|.|TRBV12-3/TRBV12-4
TGTGCCAGCAGTGTGGGACAGGGCGATGGCTACACCTTC
CASSVGQGDGYTF
>TRBD2|TRBJ2-5|once|TRBV6-6
TGTGCCAGCAGCGGACTAGCGAGAGAGACCCAGTACTTC
CASSGLARETQYF
>TRBD1|TRBJ1-4|.|TRBV28
TGTGCCAGCAACTTGGGGGGACAGGGAGGGGAAAAACTGTTTTTT
CASNLGGQGGEKLFF
>TRBD1|TRBJ1-2|.|TRBV4-1
TGCGCCAGCAGCCAAAGGGAGGACAGGGCGGACTATGGCTACACCTTC
CASSQREDRADYGYTF
>.|TRBJ1-5|.|TRBV2
TGTGCCAGCAGTCAGCGGACGGCTAGCAATCAGCCCCAGCATTTT
CASSQRTASNQPQHF